Following are 26 T cell receptor beta chains from one sample sequenced in a study of blood T cell repertoires in COVID-19. Clones were sequenced by immunoSEQ multiplex PCR, and TCRdb holds only the in-frame ones, with some missing. The sample lists roughly 520,000 clones, approximately 88% occurring once. The sequenced material came from PBMCs or T cells enriched from blood (not recorded which). Receptors were obtained from a woman aged 40 to 50 who had recovered from COVID-19.

This chain connects TRBV5-5 to TRBJ1-5, with TRBD1 identical over 9 bases. With V trimmed by 0 bases and J by 8 bases, 12 bases remained unmatched. The CDR3 has 17 residues. The germline V gene has CDR1 SGHKS and CDR2 YYEKEE (reference sequence). The CDR3 sequence is CASSLDPTGQGTKPQHF. The CDR3 DNA reads TGTGCCAGCAGCTTGGATCCCACGGGACAGGGAACGAAGCCCCAGCATTTT.

The chain links TRBV6-1 to TRBJ1-2, with 7 bases matching TRBD1. The junction had 8 bases not matched to a gene; V was cut back by 3 bases and J by 4 bases. The CDR3 length is 15 residues. CDR1 and CDR2 (germline): MNHNS, SASEGT. CDR3: CASSEASGGIYGYTF. The CDR3 coding sequence is TGTGCCAGCAGTGAGGCGTCAGGGGGTATCTATGGCTACACCTTC.

This clone was counted a few times. J is TRBJ2-1 and V is TRBV5-1, with a possible D match to TRBD1 (6 bases). Trimming cost V 5 bases and J 0 bases, with 12 bases left between them. In germline, CDR1 is SGHRS, CDR2 YFSETQ. The CDR3 covers 15 residues. The CDR3 DNA is TGCGCCAGCAGACTAACAGGGAGCTCCTACAATGAGCAGTTCTTC. Amino acids: CASRLTGSSYNEQFF.

The rearrangement links TRBV30 to TRBJ1-4, with TRBD1 as a possible D gene (5 bases). Germline CDR1 is GTSNPN and CDR2 is SVGIG (reference sequence). The CDR3 extends over 14 amino acids. V lost 2 bases to trimming and J lost 7 bases, with 14 bases between them. Written as DNA, the CDR3 is TGTGCCTGGAGTAATCAGGGTTCACTTGAAAAACTGTTTTTT. This gives the protein CAWSNQGSLEKLFF.

The chain employs TRBV27 and TRBJ1-2; 12 bases are a match to TRBD1. CDR1 and CDR2 (germline): MNHEY, SMNVEV (reference sequence). The CDR3 loop spans 15 amino acids. Unmatched junction bases numbered 9, after V lost 5 bases and J lost 8 bases. The CDR3 spells CASSGGQGAFRGYTF. The CDR3, as DNA: TGTGCCAGCAGTGGGGGACAGGGGGCGTTTAGGGGCTACACCTTC.

The chain links TRBV5-1 to TRBJ1-2; 9 nucleotides agree with TRBD1. Per germline, CDR1 SGHRS and CDR2 YFSETQ. V shed 4 bases, J shed 7 bases, and the junction held 5 bases outside the gene matches. The CDR3 spans 13 residues. The CDR3 region has the DNA TGCGCCAGCAGCCCGGGACAGGGATCTGGCTACACCTTC. Translation: CASSPGQGSGYTF.

A few counts support this clone. The CDR3 loop reads CASSYSWREPQHF. The CDR3, as DNA: TGTGCCAGCAGTTACTCTTGGAGGGAGCCCCAGCATTTT. V is TRBV6-6 and J is TRBJ1-5; no firm D call. This CDR3 region has 13 residues. Germline V gene sequence: CDR1 MNHNY, CDR2 SVGAGI (reference sequence). V was pared by 0 bases and J by 8 bases, with 8 bases between.

V and J are TRBV6-5 and TRBJ2-7; 7 nucleotides line up with TRBD2. CDR1 and CDR2 from the germline V gene are MNHEY and SVGAGI. This CDR3 comprises 15 residues. V was pared by 4 bases and J by 2 bases, with 8 bases of the junction left unmatched. The CDR3 DNA follows: TGTGCCAGCAGTTCCCGACTAGCTGGGGCCTACGAGCAGTACTTC. It encodes CASSSRLAGAYEQYF.

The genes are TRBV13 and TRBJ2-2; TRBD1 matches at 7 bases. The V and J ends lost 4 bases and 4 bases, in that order; junction bases with no gene match: 6. This CDR3 has 15 amino acids. Per germline, CDR1 PRHDT and CDR2 FYEKMQ (reference sequence). The CDR3 region is CASSSRDSGTGELFF. CDR3 coding DNA: TGTGCCAGCAGCTCCCGGGACAGCGGCACCGGGGAGCTGTTTTTT.

At least ten counts were recorded for this clone. The chain has TRBV23-1 and TRBJ1-1; D is perhaps TRBD1 (5 bases). TRBV23-1 qualifies as an ORF whose function is uncertain. The V end lost 0 bases, the J end lost 0 bases, and 17 bases lay between the germline ends. The CDR3 loop spans 18 amino acids. Here the CDR3 reads CASSQSGGAGDMNTEAFF. In DNA, the CDR3 is TGCGCCAGCAGTCAATCGGGTGGGGCAGGCGATATGAACACTGAAGCTTTCTTT.

This chain uses TRBV7-6 with TRBJ2-7; 9 nucleotides line up with TRBD2. The CDR3 is made up of 17 amino acids. J lost 0 bases, V lost 0 bases, and 6 bases had no gene match. Germline V gives CDR1 SGHVS, CDR2 FNYEAQ. As DNA, the CDR3 is TGTGCCAGCAGCTTAGCTTCTAGCGGGATTGGCTCCTACGAGCAGTACTTC. Translation: CASSLASSGIGSYEQYF. Full variable domain (outside the CDR3, taken from reference TRBV7-6 and TRBJ2-7): GAGVSQSPRYKVTKRGQDVALRCDPISGHVSLYWYRQALGQGPEFLTYFNYEAQQDKSGLPNDRFSAERPEGSISTLTIQRTEQRDSAMYRCASSLASSGIGSYEQYFGPGTRLTVT.

V gene TRBV4-1 combines with J gene TRBJ2-7; D remains ambiguous. The germline V and J ends were trimmed by 2 bases and 1 base, with 18 bases remaining between them. CDR1 and CDR2 from the germline V gene are MGHRA and YSYEKL. The CDR3 is 17 residues long. CDR3 coding DNA: TGCGCCAGCAGCCAATTCCAGGATAGTGTTTTATCCTACGAGCAGTACTTC. This gives the protein CASSQFQDSVLSYEQYF.

This sequence joins TRBV24-1 and TRBJ1-2, with 11 nucleotides matching TRBD1. The CDR3 contains 16 residues. CDR1 KGHDR and CDR2 SFDVKD come from the germline V gene. V was clipped by 7 bases and J by 6 bases; unmatched bases: 12. Here the CDR3 reads CATSTGTGGYSDGYTF. The CDR3 nucleotides are TGTGCCACCAGCACCGGGACAGGGGGTTACAGCGATGGCTACACCTTC.

V is TRBV19 and J is TRBJ2-7; TRBD1 matches at 8 bases. Germline CDR1 reads LNHDA; CDR2 reads SQIVND (reference sequence). There are 14 residues in the CDR3. V lost 9 bases and J lost 2; bases outside the gene matches: 9. The CDR3 region is CASRLRTGTYEQYF. CDR3 DNA sequence: TGTGCCAGCCGACTGCGGACAGGGACCTACGAGCAGTACTTC.

This clone was recorded only once. The J gene is TRBJ2-7, the V gene TRBV11-2, with 9 bases identical to TRBD1. The length of the CDR3 is 15 residues. Germline-derived CDR1 and CDR2 are SGHAT and FQNNGV. V gave up 0 bases and J gave up 5 bases; unmatched junction bases: 5. The CDR3 DNA reads as TGTGCCAGCAGCTTAGAGGACAGGGGTAGGGACGAGCAGTACTTC. It yields the protein CASSLEDRGRDEQYF.

This chain joins TRBV7-2 and TRBJ1-3; a possible D gene is TRBD1 (5 bases). CDR1 and CDR2 (germline): SGHTA, FQGNSA. This CDR3 has 17 amino acids. Trimming left V 5 bases short and J 2 bases short, with 19 bases between. This CDR3 is CASSLDIGHSPGNTIYF. The CDR3 DNA is TGTGCCAGCAGCCTCGATATAGGACACTCTCCTGGAAACACCATATATTTT.

This chain connects TRBV11-3 to TRBJ2-7; the match to TRBD1 covers 8 bases. The V segment lost 5 bases and the J segment 5 bases; nucleotides outside the gene matches: 8. Germline V gives CDR1 SGHNT, CDR2 YENEEA. The CDR3 length is 14 residues. CDR3 protein: CASSAGTGRDEQYF. In nucleotides, the CDR3 is TGTGCCAGCAGCGCCGGGACAGGACGCGACGAGCAGTACTTC.

V and J are TRBV9 and TRBJ2-5; D possibly corresponds to TRBD2 (6 bases). With 0 bases removed from V and 1 base from J, the gap between germline ends came to 10 bases. CDR3 length equals 15 residues. Germline CDR1 SGDLS, CDR2 YYNGEE. The CDR3 protein is CASSVDVGSQETQYF. The CDR3 nucleotides are TGTGCCAGCAGCGTAGATGTCGGGAGCCAAGAGACCCAGTACTTC. Variable domain in full (rest from reference TRBV9 and TRBJ2-5): DSGVTQTPKHLITATGQRVTLRCSPRSGDLSVYWYQQSLDQGLQFLIQYYNGEERAKGNILERFSAQQFPDLHSELNLSSLELGDSALYFCASSVDVGSQETQYFGPGTRLLVL.

The chain couples TRBV20-1 to TRBJ1-3; 9 positions match TRBD1. The CDR3 covers 14 residues. Germline CDR1 is DFQATT and CDR2 is SNEGSKA (reference sequence). V lost 3 bases to trimming and J lost 4 bases; unmatched junction nucleotides: 4. The CDR3 reads CSASDRGFGNTIYF. DNA for the CDR3: TGCAGTGCTAGTGACAGGGGGTTCGGAAACACCATATATTTT.

The CDR3 spells CASSYTTGTGGFNNQPQHF. The CDR3 coding sequence is TGTGCCAGCAGTTACACTACCGGGACAGGGGGCTTCAACAATCAGCCCCAGCATTTT. The chain recombines TRBV5-8 with TRBJ1-5; 12 bases are shared with TRBD1. Germline-derived CDR1 and CDR2 are SGHTS and YDEGEE. The CDR3 length is 19 residues. Trimming cost V 5 bases and J 3 bases; bases outside gene matches: 15.

V is TRBV5-4 and J is TRBJ2-5; TRBD1 aligns across 7 bases. Germline V gene lookup returns CDR1 SGHNT and CDR2 YYREEE (reference sequence). The CDR3 is 15 amino acids. V gave up 3 bases and J gave up 0 bases; unmatched junction bases: 5. CDR3 sequence reads: CASSSGTVNQETQYF. The CDR3 coding sequence is TGTGCCAGCAGCTCGGGGACAGTAAACCAAGAGACCCAGTACTTC.

The rearrangement uses TRBV20-1 and TRBJ2-3; D unclear. The CDR3 covers 12 residues. V was pared by 3 bases and J by 5 bases, with 9 bases between. Germline V CDR1 and CDR2: DFQATT, SNEGSKA (reference sequence). CDR3 loop: CSASKSGDTQYF. CDR3 bases: TGCAGTGCTAGTAAATCGGGAGATACGCAGTATTTT.

V is TRBV24-1 and J is TRBJ1-5; 8 bases are shared with TRBD1. J gave up 7 bases and V 12 bases, and 19 bases lay outside the gene matches. The CDR3 spans 16 residues. The germline V gene has CDR1 KGHDR and CDR2 SFDVKD. The CDR3 protein is CAPSTGETSVGQPQHF. For the CDR3, the DNA is TGTGCCCCGTCGACAGGGGAAACAAGTGTAGGACAGCCCCAGCATTTT.

The count of this clone is one. The chain links TRBV7-9 to TRBJ2-4, with D perhaps TRBD1 (5 bases). CDR1 is SEHNR and CDR2 is FQNEAQ in the germline V gene (reference sequence). The CDR3 totals 19 residues. Trimming stripped 5 bases from V and 0 bases from J, with 23 bases between. DNA for the CDR3: TGTGCCAGCAGCCCCAGCCCGCTCAGGGTCCCTTTAGCCAAAAACATTCAGTACTTC. Translating it yields CASSPSPLRVPLAKNIQYF.

The chain links TRBV11-2 to TRBJ2-2, with TRBD2 identical over 9 bases. CDR1 is SGHAT and CDR2 is FQNNGV in the germline V gene. The junction had 7 bases not matched to a gene; V was cut back by 5 bases and J by 3 bases. This CDR3 comprises 16 residues. The CDR3 here is CASSPPLAGDTGELFF. The DNA for the CDR3 is TGTGCCAGCAGCCCCCCTTTAGCGGGAGACACCGGGGAGCTGTTTTTT.

V usage is TRBV29-1 and J usage is TRBJ2-5; no clear D gene. Germline V lookup: CDR1 SQVTM, CDR2 ANQGSEA. The CDR3 extends over 11 amino acids. The V end lost 4 bases, the J end lost 5 bases, and 8 bases lay between the germline ends. Here the CDR3 reads CSVGFGETQYF. CDR3 coding DNA: TGCAGCGTTGGATTCGGGGAGACCCAGTACTTC.